A selection of T cell receptor beta chains follows, all from one sample in a study of blood T cell repertoires in COVID-19. Sequencing was performed with immunoSEQ multiplex PCR; in TCRdb, only in-frame clones are kept and a portion is missing. The data contain fewer than 350,000 clones, approximately 90% of them singletons. Sequencing was performed on peripheral blood. The receptor source for this set is a woman aged 55-69 years with COVID-19, enrolled during active disease. Each CDR3 is given with its conserved first and last residue.

V gene	J gene	CDR3 protein
TRBV5-6	TRBJ2-5	CASITTGLQETQYF
TRBV5-1	TRBJ1-2	CASSVGGDGYTF
TRBV5-4	TRBJ2-5	CASSSGTNQETQYF
TRBV4-1	TRBJ2-6	CASSQGGSSGANVLTF
TRBV5-1	TRBJ1-1	CASNSEAFF
TRBV7-2	TRBJ1-4	CASSSGARTDEKLFF
TRBV5-1	TRBJ2-7	CASSGQGPTYEQYF
TRBV27	TRBJ2-1	CASSVRDRATDEQFF
TRBV7-9	TRBJ2-7	CASSRDTYEQYF
TRBV10-3	TRBJ1-3	CAIRAGQGRNTIYF
TRBV7-2	TRBJ2-6	CASSPWAGGSGANVLTF
TRBV6-5	TRBJ2-2	CASIAGGFTGELFF
TRBV9	TRBJ2-2	CASSAGTGLTGELFF
TRBV19	TRBJ2-1	CASSTDRRTGSYNEQFF
TRBV11-3	TRBJ2-1	CASSKGLAGSSYNEQFF
TRBV6-1	TRBJ2-7	CASSEASGTGGLYEQYF
TRBV19	TRBJ1-2	CASSSNRGTYGYTF
TRBV7-2	TRBJ1-1	CASSLSGNTEAFF
TRBV11-2	TRBJ1-2	CASSPTTGYGYTF
TRBV12-3/TRBV12-4	TRBJ1-1	CASSPTVNTEAFF
TRBV18	TRBJ1-1	CASSHRGGPEAFF
TRBV2	TRBJ2-7	CASGGLSAEQYF
TRBV6-2/TRBV6-3	TRBJ1-5	CASSYGRYQPQHF
TRBV6-5	TRBJ2-1	CASSYSIQSGDEQFF
TRBV28	TRBJ1-4	CASSLSGREKLFF
TRBV11-2	TRBJ2-7	CASSRDRGSSYEQYF
TRBV10-3	TRBJ1-1	CAISASLTEAFF
TRBV5-1	TRBJ1-1	CASSAGGANTEAFF
TRBV27	TRBJ1-6	CASRGRTGDNSPLHF
TRBV10-3	TRBJ2-3	CAISGRGSPSTDTQYF
TRBV6-2/TRBV6-3	TRBJ2-1	CASSYYGQGRNEQFF
TRBV7-9	TRBJ2-1	CASSPATGTYNEQFF
TRBV21-1	TRBJ1-6	CASSPRYGTENSPLHF
TRBV4-1	TRBJ1-3	CASSLVRQVGNTIYF
TRBV5-5	TRBJ1-1	CASSPGTGVYTEAFF
TRBV6-1	TRBJ2-1	CASSDGRDPYNEQFF
TRBV2	TRBJ1-3	CASKAGAGNTIYF
TRBV19	TRBJ1-1	CASSPGQENTEAFF
TRBV2	TRBJ2-5	CASSVLRLETQYF
TRBV18	TRBJ1-1	CASSRGQGKPAFF
TRBV27	TRBJ2-1	CASRSGGANYEQFF
TRBV9	TRBJ1-5	CASSTSRQVNQPQHF
TRBV7-9	TRBJ1-1	CASSTGTGVLTEAFF
TRBV5-6	TRBJ1-2	CASSSPGWGANYGYTF